The present T cell receptor beta chain was sequenced within a study of shared clonotypes between healthy human individuals. About the research overall: The cohort comprised a couple of women and a few men. Their ages spanned 18 to 49 years.

Extraction of genomic DNA in unsorted samples used about 90 million PBMCs. Deep was the level used in running the assay. Produced via immunoSEQ multiplex PCR; TCRdb's table is partial and in-frame only. This sample has fewer than 600,000 clones, with about 76% found just once. The TCR comes from a woman in her thirties or forties in good health. Some clones in this sample may be carry-over from other donors' samples. The sample was PBMCs.

The CDR3 region is CASSHRDRFYYEQYF. CDR3 sequence (DNA): TGTGCCAGCAGTCACCGGGACAGGTTTTACTACGAGCAGTACTTC. V and J are TRBV2 and TRBJ2-7; 8 bases are a match to TRBD1. V dropped 5 bases and J dropped 3; count of bases not matched to a gene: 9. Germline CDR1 and CDR2: SNHLY and FYNNEI. The CDR3 runs 15 residues.